This TCR beta chain was documented in a study of Ad26.COV2.S vaccination and SARS-CoV-2 variants. Overall study findings and caveats: Vaccinated and placebo-treated recipients had similar non-spike TCR breadth. People who got the vaccine had more spike-specific TCR breadth than people who got placebo.

For this clone: The antigen is not known.

Treatment of the sample: roughly 19 received Ad26.COV2.S at low or high dose, single or two shots; 5 received placebo; per-sample allocation not given. Vaccine and placebo recipients were sampled on day 63 after the first injection. Method: immunoSEQ multiplex PCR; TCRdb's copy keeps in-frame clones and lacks some. The table lists approximately 400,000 clones, approximately 84% of them singletons. CDR1 and CDR2 from the germline V gene are LGHDT and YNNKEL (reference sequence). The CDR3 length is 13 residues. The V and J ends lost 4 bases and 6 bases respectively, with 12 bases between them. This specimen consisted of peripheral blood, obtained in a trial of Ad26.COV2.S vaccine versus placebo. The chain is built from TRBV3-1 (or the pseudogene TRBV3-2) and TRBJ1-2, with a possible D match to TRBD1 (5 bases). The TCR originated in a person aged 18 to 65 who received the Ad26.COV2.S COVID-19 vaccine or a placebo. CDR3 residues: CASSPNKGDGYTF. CDR3 in DNA: TGTGCCAGCAGCCCTAATAAAGGGGATGGCTACACCTTC.